Listed below are T cell receptor beta chains from one sample, sequenced in a study of T cells in localized non-small cell lung cancer. Assay used: immunoSEQ multiplex PCR; TCRdb lists only in-frame clones, some missing. The sample yields about 39,000 clones, roughly 77% seen once. Source: PBMCs, taken before any cancer treatment. The receptors come from a woman aged 35-70 years with stage II squamous cell lung carcinoma. Both conserved end residues are part of each CDR3. Each record gives: J gene, clone size, V gene, D gene, CDR3 protein, CDR3 DNA. A D gene is named only where the DNA matches it firmly. Not all rows give a size; the values are once, few, many and, for expanded clones, a class.

j_call: TRBJ2-5
clone_size: NA
v_call: TRBV6-5
d_call: TRBD1
cdr3_aa: CASSYSRFTGGETQYF
cdr3_nt: TGTGCCAGCAGTTACTCTCGGTTCACAGGGGGAGAGACCCAGTACTTC

j_call: TRBJ2-2
clone_size: medium-sized
v_call: TRBV4-1
d_call: NA
cdr3_aa: CASSLRGDTGELFF
cdr3_nt: TGCGCCAGCAGCCTCAGGGGAGACACCGGGGAGCTGTTTTTT

j_call: TRBJ2-7
clone_size: once
v_call: TRBV7-2
d_call: TRBD2
cdr3_aa: CASSSSAGGTYEQYF
cdr3_nt: TGTGCCAGCAGCTCCTCCGCGGGGGGGACCTACGAGCAGTACTTC

j_call: TRBJ2-3
clone_size: NA
v_call: TRBV9
d_call: TRBD1
cdr3_aa: CASSVTDRADTQYF
cdr3_nt: TGTGCCAGCAGCGTTACCGACAGGGCAGATACGCAGTATTTT

j_call: TRBJ1-2
clone_size: NA
v_call: TRBV28
d_call: TRBD1
cdr3_aa: CASRDQGGASGYTF
cdr3_nt: TGTGCCAGCAGAGACCAGGGGGGTGCTAGTGGCTACACCTTC

j_call: TRBJ1-1
clone_size: NA
v_call: TRBV5-4
d_call: NA
cdr3_aa: CASSPVPENTEAFF
cdr3_nt: TGTGCCAGCAGCCCCGTGCCCGAGAACACTGAAGCTTTCTTT

j_call: TRBJ1-1
clone_size: NA
v_call: TRBV27
d_call: NA
cdr3_aa: CASSYNDNTEAFF
cdr3_nt: TGTGCCAGCAGTTATAACGATAACACTGAAGCTTTCTTT

j_call: TRBJ2-7
clone_size: NA
v_call: TRBV7-2
d_call: TRBD2
cdr3_aa: CASSLGLSGSSYEQYF
cdr3_nt: TGTGCCAGCAGCTTAGGACTCAGCGGGAGCTCCTACGAGCAGTACTTC

j_call: TRBJ2-4
clone_size: NA
v_call: TRBV7-9
d_call: NA
cdr3_aa: CASSLDGGVAKNIQYF
cdr3_nt: TGTGCCAGCAGCTTAGACGGCGGAGTAGCCAAAAACATTCAGTACTTC

j_call: TRBJ1-4
clone_size: NA
v_call: TRBV19
d_call: TRBD1
cdr3_aa: CASSPRDSLSEKLFF
cdr3_nt: TGTGCCAGTAGTCCGAGGGACAGTCTATCCGAAAAACTGTTTTTT

j_call: TRBJ2-7
clone_size: few
v_call: TRBV2
d_call: NA
cdr3_aa: CASSGPRGYEQYF
cdr3_nt: TGTGCCAGCAGTGGTCCCAGGGGCTACGAGCAGTACTTC

j_call: TRBJ1-1
clone_size: once
v_call: TRBV6-5
d_call: TRBD1
cdr3_aa: CASRTGAEAFF
cdr3_nt: TGTGCCAGCAGGACAGGGGCTGAAGCTTTCTTT

j_call: TRBJ2-3
clone_size: NA
v_call: TRBV5-4
d_call: NA
cdr3_aa: CASSPDSTDTQYF
cdr3_nt: TGTGCCAGCAGCCCAGACTCAACAGATACGCAGTATTTT

j_call: TRBJ2-5
clone_size: NA
v_call: TRBV18
d_call: TRBD2
cdr3_aa: CASSPYREAQETQYF
cdr3_nt: TGTGCCAGCTCACCGTATCGGGAGGCTCAAGAGACCCAGTACTTC

j_call: TRBJ1-6
clone_size: NA
v_call: TRBV2
d_call: TRBD1
cdr3_aa: CASRVDRGNSPLHF
cdr3_nt: TGTGCCAGCAGGGTAGACAGGGGTAATTCACCCCTCCACTTT

j_call: TRBJ2-2
clone_size: NA
v_call: TRBV5-1
d_call: TRBD1
cdr3_aa: CASSLIGTGGGTGELFF
cdr3_nt: TGCGCCAGCAGCTTGATTGGGACAGGGGGCGGCACCGGGGAGCTGTTTTTT

j_call: TRBJ1-5
clone_size: NA
v_call: TRBV19
d_call: NA
cdr3_aa: CASSITDNQPQHF
cdr3_nt: TGTGCCAGTAGTATCACAGACAATCAGCCCCAGCATTTT

j_call: TRBJ2-2
clone_size: NA
v_call: TRBV5-1
d_call: NA
cdr3_aa: CASSQGYSHTGELFF
cdr3_nt: TGCGCCAGCAGTCAGGGGTACAGCCACACCGGGGAGCTGTTTTTT